The 30 T cell receptor beta chains presented below share a single source sample, sequenced in a study of T cell responses to AZD1222 COVID-19 vaccine. Clones were read by immunoSEQ multiplex PCR, and TCRdb kept only the in-frame ones, dropping some. The data contain about 150,000 clones, around 94% of them singletons. Here the sequenced sample was peripheral blood, taken on day 0 of AZD1222 vaccination. The receptors were gathered from an adult in good health.

The genes are TRBV6-2 or TRBV6-3 and TRBJ1-6, with D unresolved. The length of the CDR3 is 17 residues. Germline V CDR1 and CDR2: MNHEY, SVGEGT. V lost 0 bases to trimming and J lost 0 bases, with 9 bases between them. The DNA of the CDR3 is TGTGCCAGCAGTTACTCTGCCTACTCCTCCTATAATTCACCCCTCCACTTT. Residues: CASSYSAYSSYNSPLHF.

J is TRBJ2-1 and V is TRBV6-1, with D maybe TRBD2 (6 bases). Germline V gene lookup returns CDR1 MNHNS and CDR2 SASEGT. This CDR3 region has 16 residues. V gave up 0 bases and J gave up 6 bases, with 15 bases separating them. CDR3 in amino acids: CASSEAEGEGGNEQFF. The CDR3 DNA reads as TGTGCCAGCAGTGAAGCTGAGGGCGAGGGAGGCAATGAGCAGTTCTTC.

V is TRBV27 and J is TRBJ1-1; 7 bases align to TRBD1. This CDR3 spans 15 amino acids. Germline trimming cut 4 bases from V and 1 base from J; bases unmatched to any gene: 6. In germline, CDR1 is MNHEY, CDR2 SMNVEV (reference sequence). The CDR3 nucleotides read TGTGCCAGCAGTTCCGCAGGGGGGGAGAACACTGAAGCTTTCTTT. Its translation is CASSSAGGENTEAFF.

The chain has TRBV4-1 and TRBJ1-2; D gene unclear. Germline V CDR1 and CDR2: MGHRA, YSYEKL. The CDR3 spans 15 residues. Trimming stripped 0 bases from V and 1 base from J, with 9 bases between. This CDR3 is CASSQDHSLNYGYTF. The CDR3 DNA is TGCGCCAGCAGCCAAGATCACAGCCTTAACTATGGCTACACCTTC.

The chain is built from TRBV12-5 and TRBJ2-7; 8 nucleotides agree with TRBD2. Germline assignment: CDR1 LGHNT and CDR2 FRNRAP. The V segment lost 3 bases and the J segment 12 bases; nucleotides outside the gene matches: 7. The CDR3 length is 12 residues. CDR3 protein: CASGFRAGVAYV. CDR3 bases: TGTGCTAGTGGTTTCAGAGCGGGAGTTGCGTACGTC.

The V gene is TRBV6-6, the J gene TRBJ1-4, with 8 bases fitting TRBD1. The CDR3 runs to 17 residues. Trimming took 5 bases from V and 5 from J; bases not matched to a gene: 13. Germline lookup yields CDR1 MNHNY and CDR2 SVGAGI (reference sequence). The CDR3 nucleotides are TGTGCCAGCAGTCCACCTTACCTCAGGGGGCGGAATGAAAAACTGTTTTTT. It is translated as CASSPPYLRGRNEKLFF.

This chain joins TRBV19 and TRBJ1-5; 7 bases line up with TRBD1. The CDR3 has 17 residues. Trimming at V came to 9 bases and at J to 0 bases, leaving 14 bases not matched to a gene. CDR1 is LNHDA and CDR2 is SQIVND in the germline V gene (reference sequence). CDR3 in amino acids: CARDRRGLGCSNQPQHF. CDR3 in DNA: TGTGCCAGAGATCGCAGGGGGTTAGGGTGTAGCAATCAGCCCCAGCATTTT.

In its sample, this clone was seen once. V usage is TRBV5-4 and J usage is TRBJ2-5; unclear D gene. Per germline, CDR1 SGHNT and CDR2 YYREEE (reference sequence). The V end lost 9 bases, the J end lost 2 bases, and 8 bases lay between the germline ends. The CDR3 has 11 residues. The CDR3 here is CATSRQETQYF. CDR3 nucleotide sequence: TGTGCCACCTCGCGACAAGAGACCCAGTACTTC.

J is TRBJ1-2 and V is TRBV5-1; TRBD1 might be the D (5 bases). Germline loops: CDR1 SGHRS, CDR2 YFSETQ. There are 16 residues in the CDR3. V was clipped by 0 bases and J by 7 bases, with 19 bases between them. In DNA form, the CDR3 reads TGCGCCAGCAGCTTGGGGCCCTTCGGGGCGAGGGGTGGCTACACCTTC. Protein product: CASSLGPFGARGGYTF.

This clone showed up just once. The chain recombines TRBV7-6 with TRBJ2-3; TRBD2 agrees at 8 bases. Germline-derived CDR1 and CDR2 are SGHVS and FNYEAQ. With 5 bases clipped from V and 6 bases from J, the junction kept 10 bases outside the gene matches. The CDR3 totals 15 residues. CDR3 sequence: CASSPTSVSLDTQYF. The CDR3 DNA follows: TGTGCCAGCAGCCCGACTAGCGTCTCACTTGATACGCAGTATTTT.

This chain joins TRBV11-3 and TRBJ2-5, with a tentative D call TRBD2 (6 bases). The CDR3 is made up of 15 amino acids. V lost 5 bases to trimming and J lost 5 bases, with 18 bases between them. Germline-derived CDR1 and CDR2 are SGHNT and YENEEA. The CDR3 is CASSAGAGRSETQYF. The DNA for the CDR3 is TGTGCCAGCAGCGCTGGGGCAGGGAGGTCGGAGACCCAGTACTTC.

The chain joins TRBV2 to TRBJ2-5; 7 nucleotides match TRBD2. J was trimmed by 7 bases and V by 5 bases; bases with no gene match: 10. The germline V gene has CDR1 SNHLY and CDR2 FYNNEI. This CDR3 is built from 14 residues. The CDR3 protein is CASSSYRTSGTQYF. The CDR3 DNA is TGTGCCAGCAGTTCATATAGGACTAGTGGGACCCAGTACTTC.

For the CDR3, the DNA is TGTGCCAGCAGCTCTTGGGGTAGCGGGGGGGCCTGGGAGCAGTTCTTC. This translates into CASSSWGSGGAWEQFF. The rearrangement links TRBV7-2 to TRBJ2-1, with 11 bases that match TRBD2. The J segment lost 10 bases and the V segment lost 4 bases, leaving 12 bases of the junction unmatched. The germline CDR1 and CDR2 sequences are SGHTA and FQGNSA. The length of the CDR3 is 16 residues.

The chain employs TRBV7-9 and TRBJ2-1; 8 bases agree with TRBD2. The CDR3 is 17 residues long. CDR1 is SEHNR and CDR2 is FQNEAQ in the germline V gene (reference sequence). Trimming cost V 2 bases and J 0 bases; bases outside gene matches: 6. The CDR3 DNA sequence: TGTGCCAGCAGCTTAAATATGCTAGCGGGCTCCTACAATGAGCAGTTCTTC. Translated: CASSLNMLAGSYNEQFF.

The chain uses TRBV3-1 (or the pseudogene TRBV3-2) and TRBJ2-5, with TRBD2 matching 10 bases. CDR1 LGHDT and CDR2 YNNKEL come from the germline V gene (reference sequence). This CDR3 spans 16 amino acids. V gave up 2 bases and J gave up 2 bases; unmatched junction bases: 5. The CDR3 spells CASSQLLAGEQETQYF. DNA of the CDR3: TGTGCCAGCAGCCAACTCCTAGCGGGAGAACAAGAGACCCAGTACTTC.

The rearrangement links TRBV11-2 to TRBJ2-5, with D tentatively TRBD1 (6 bases). CDR1 SGHAT and CDR2 FQNNGV come from the germline V gene. This CDR3 comprises 14 residues. Trimming pared 7 bases from V and 3 bases from J, leaving 15 bases between. In DNA, the CDR3 is TGTGCCAGCACCATGGACAGAACTAAAGAGACCCAGTACTTC. This encodes CASTMDRTKETQYF.

The rearrangement links TRBV7-8 to TRBJ1-2; 9 nucleotides agree with TRBD1. V lost 5 bases to trimming and J lost 6 bases; unmatched junction nucleotides: 13. Per germline, CDR1 SGHVS and CDR2 FQNEAQ. The CDR3 contains 16 residues. CDR3 nucleotides: TGTGCCAGCAGCCAGGGGGGACAGGGAAGATCAAATGGCTACACCTTC. This translates into CASSQGGQGRSNGYTF.

The chain joins TRBV14 to TRBJ1-5; a possible D gene is TRBD1 (5 bases). The CDR3 is 18 amino acids. CDR1 is SGHDN, CDR2 FVKESK, per germline. Between the trimmed V and J ends, which lost 0 bases and 0 bases, there was a span of 15 bases. This CDR3 reads CASSQDALGVFSNQPQHF. For the CDR3, the DNA is TGTGCCAGCAGCCAAGATGCCCTAGGGGTGTTTAGCAATCAGCCCCAGCATTTT.

V and J are TRBV5-4 and TRBJ2-3; D is ambiguous. Trimming removed 5 bases from V and 0 bases from J, with 10 bases in between. The CDR3 is made up of 14 amino acids. Looked up from germline, CDR1 is SGHNT and CDR2 is YYREEE (reference sequence). The CDR3 protein is CASSRSSSTDTQYF. The CDR3 bases are TGTGCCAGCAGTAGGAGTTCTAGCACAGATACGCAGTATTTT.

The CDR3 region has the DNA TGTGCCAGCAGCACAGATCGCAGCCACACCGGGGAGCTGTTTTTT. Amino acid sequence: CASSTDRSHTGELFF. V usage is TRBV7-9 and J usage is TRBJ2-2; D is unresolved. V lost 5 bases and J lost 3, with 13 bases in between. The germline gives CDR1 SEHNR, CDR2 FQNEAQ (reference sequence). The CDR3 is made up of 15 amino acids.

The chain is built from TRBV4-3 and TRBJ2-5; possibly TRBD2 for D (5 bases). V was pared by 4 bases and J by 0 bases, with 12 bases between. The CDR3 contains 15 residues. Germline V gene sequence: CDR1 LGHNA, CDR2 YSLEER. CDR3 nucleotide sequence: TGCGCCAGCAGCCCTGAAGGCGGGTACCAAGAGACCCAGTACTTC. Its protein is CASSPEGGYQETQYF.

The chain recombines TRBV19 with TRBJ1-1; D is possibly TRBD1 (5 bases). This CDR3 region has 13 residues. Trimming shortened V by 7 bases and J by 1 base, and 10 bases separated the two germline ends. Per germline, CDR1 LNHDA and CDR2 SQIVND (reference sequence). The chain's CDR3 is CASTGRENTEAFF. The CDR3, as DNA: TGTGCCAGTACTGGCAGGGAGAACACTGAAGCTTTCTTT.

V is TRBV28 and J is TRBJ1-4; a possible D gene is TRBD1 (6 bases). V lost 6 bases and J 8 bases, leaving 25 bases between the germline ends. The CDR3 spans 17 residues. CDR1 and CDR2 (germline): MDHEN, SYDVKM. The CDR3 region has the DNA TGTGCCAGCAGCCCGTGGCAGGGGACAACCCTTGAAGAAAAACTGTTTTTT. It specifies CASSPWQGTTLEEKLFF.

The rearrangement links TRBV5-1 to TRBJ2-5, with 8 bases fitting TRBD1. This CDR3 has 15 residues. Per the germline V gene, CDR1 is SGHRS and CDR2 is YFSETQ. With V trimmed by 3 bases and J by 5 bases, 9 bases remained unmatched. The CDR3 reads CASSSRQGSWETQYF. CDR3 in DNA: TGCGCCAGCAGCTCCAGACAGGGGTCTTGGGAGACCCAGTACTTC.

The V call is TRBV2, the J call TRBJ1-6; maybe TRBD1 (6 bases). There are 14 residues in the CDR3. V lost 3 bases and J lost 7, with 10 bases in between. Germline CDR1 reads SNHLY; CDR2 reads FYNNEI. CDR3: CASSDRGRNSPLHF. DNA for the CDR3: TGTGCCAGCAGTGACAGGGGAAGGAATTCACCCCTCCACTTT. Together with reference TRBV2 and TRBJ1-6, the CDR3 gives the full variable domain: EPEVTQTPSHQVTQMGQEVILRCVPISNHLYFYWYRQILGQKVEFLVSFYNNEISEKSEIFDDQFSVERPDGSNFTLKIRSTKLEDSAMYFCASSDRGRNSPLHFGNGTRLTVT.

This clone was observed once. The chain joins TRBV7-9 to TRBJ2-1; 11 bases map to TRBD2. There are 17 residues in the CDR3. CDR1 and CDR2 from the germline V gene are SEHNR and FQNEAQ (reference sequence). Trimming cost V 3 bases and J 7 bases; bases outside gene matches: 11. The chain's CDR3 is CASSFPPTSGRENEQFF. The CDR3 DNA reads as TGTGCCAGCAGCTTTCCCCCTACTAGCGGGAGAGAGAATGAGCAGTTCTTC.

The CDR3: CAWSLRRVSYNEQFF. The CDR3 DNA reads as TGTGCCTGGAGCCTCAGGCGGGTCTCCTACAATGAGCAGTTCTTC. This chain connects TRBV30 to TRBJ2-1; perhaps TRBD2 as D (5 bases). Trimming shortened V by 3 bases and J by 0 bases, and 12 bases separated the two germline ends. This CDR3 spans 15 amino acids. CDR1 and CDR2 from the germline V gene are GTSNPN and SVGIG (reference sequence).

The J gene is TRBJ2-5, the V gene TRBV6-5; D perhaps matches TRBD1 (6 bases). This CDR3 has 16 amino acids. V shed 0 bases and J shed 3 bases, with 14 bases lying between them. Germline CDR1 is MNHEY and CDR2 is SVGAGI. The CDR3 DNA is TGTGCCAGCAGTTACTCTGGCAGGGGCCAAGAAGAGACCCAGTACTTC. Translation gives CASSYSGRGQEETQYF.

This chain connects TRBV2 to TRBJ1-5, with 11 bases that match TRBD1. This CDR3 is 14 amino acids long. The V gene's germline CDR1 is SNHLY and CDR2 FYNNEI. The J segment lost 9 bases and the V segment lost 7 bases, leaving 8 bases of the junction unmatched. The CDR3 nucleotides are TGTGCCAGCACCGGACAGGGGGCAATGAGGCCCCAGCATTTT. Translating it yields CASTGQGAMRPQHF.

Only one count was recorded for this clone. The chain is built from TRBV10-2 and TRBJ2-2, with a weak D call TRBD1 (5 bases). In germline, CDR1 is WSHSY, CDR2 SAAADI. The CDR3 consists of 15 residues. V was cut by 2 bases and J by 2 bases, with 9 bases left in between. In DNA form, the CDR3 reads TGCGCCAGCAGTGAGGCAGGGTTTAACACCGGGGAGCTGTTTTTT. It is translated as CASSEAGFNTGELFF.